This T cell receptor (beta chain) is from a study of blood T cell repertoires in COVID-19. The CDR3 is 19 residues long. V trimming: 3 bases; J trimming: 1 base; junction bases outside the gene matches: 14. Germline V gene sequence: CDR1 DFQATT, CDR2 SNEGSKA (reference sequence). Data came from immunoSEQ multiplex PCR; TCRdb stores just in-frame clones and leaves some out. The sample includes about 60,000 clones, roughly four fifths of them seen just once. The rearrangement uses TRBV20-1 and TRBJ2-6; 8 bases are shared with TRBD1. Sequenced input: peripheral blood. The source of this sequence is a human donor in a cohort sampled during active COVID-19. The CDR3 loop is CSASLFRQGNISGANVLTF. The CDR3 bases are TGCAGTGCTAGTCTTTTTCGACAGGGGAATATATCTGGGGCCAACGTCCTGACTTTC.